These 5 T cell receptor beta chains were sequenced from one sample in a study of beta chain features in type 1 diabetes. Study-wide findings and caveats: Among patients with Type 1 diabetes, TCRB CDR3s were moderately but significantly shorter in every one of the four CD4+ subsets.

Reverse transcribing all isolated RNA meant expressed TCRB transcripts were sequenced. The repertoire was sequenced with immunoSEQ multiplex PCR; TCRdb's copy has only in-frame clones and lacks some. Found here are some 200,000 clones, about a sixth of them singletons; the top ten hold about 0.078%. The antigens of these receptors remain unknown. Sequencing input: naive CD4+ T cells from blood. The origin of the receptors is a man aged 25-45 years with type 1 diabetes.

V is TRBV30 and J is TRBJ2-3; D gene ambiguous. This CDR3 is 12 amino acids long. Germline V gives CDR1 GTSNPN, CDR2 SVGIG (reference sequence). The ends were cut back, 1 base at V and 2 bases at J, with 4 bases in the middle. The CDR3 DNA reads TGTGCCTGGAGTGGGGTCACAGATACGCAGTATTTT. This encodes CAWSGVTDTQYF.

The V gene is TRBV5-1, the J gene TRBJ2-7, with a tentative D call TRBD1 (6 bases). The V and J ends lost 0 bases and 5 bases respectively, with 9 bases between them. Germline V lookup: CDR1 SGHRS, CDR2 YFSETQ. The CDR3 is 13 residues long. CDR3 DNA: TGCGCCAGCAGCTTGGACAGGGACCACGAGCAGTACTTC. It translates to CASSLDRDHEQYF.

This chain links TRBV9 with TRBJ2-1; TRBD2 might be the D (5 bases). V lost 0 bases to trimming and J lost 5 bases, with 9 bases between them. This CDR3 region has 14 residues. Germline CDR1 reads SGDLS; CDR2 reads YYNGEE. Here the CDR3 DNA reads TGTGCCAGCAGCGTAGCTACGAGGGACAATGAGCAGTTCTTC. It codes for CASSVATRDNEQFF.

V usage is TRBV7-9 and J usage is TRBJ2-1; D is possibly TRBD2 (6 bases). This CDR3 is 12 amino acids long. Germline CDR1 reads SEHNR; CDR2 reads FQNEAQ (reference sequence). The ends were cut back, 7 bases at V and 4 bases at J, with 8 bases in the middle. The CDR3 region is CASTGGYNEQFF. CDR3 in DNA: TGTGCCAGCACCGGGGGTTACAATGAGCAGTTCTTC.

The CDR3, as DNA: TGTGCCACCAGCAGAGAAGGGAGGGCTTCCCACGAGCAGTACTTC. The encoded protein is CATSREGRASHEQYF. This chain links TRBV15 with TRBJ2-7; 7 bases line up with TRBD2. From germline, CDR1 is LNHNV and CDR2 YYDKDF (reference sequence). Trimming cost V 0 bases and J 5 bases; bases outside gene matches: 7. The CDR3 totals 15 residues. Combining the CDR3 with reference TRBV15 and TRBJ2-7 gives the whole variable domain DAMVIQNPRYQVTQFGKPVTLSCSQTLNHNVMYWYQQKSSQAPKLLFHYYDKDFNNEADTPDNFQSRRPNTSFCFLDIRSPGLGDTAMYLCATSREGRASHEQYFGPGTRLTVT.